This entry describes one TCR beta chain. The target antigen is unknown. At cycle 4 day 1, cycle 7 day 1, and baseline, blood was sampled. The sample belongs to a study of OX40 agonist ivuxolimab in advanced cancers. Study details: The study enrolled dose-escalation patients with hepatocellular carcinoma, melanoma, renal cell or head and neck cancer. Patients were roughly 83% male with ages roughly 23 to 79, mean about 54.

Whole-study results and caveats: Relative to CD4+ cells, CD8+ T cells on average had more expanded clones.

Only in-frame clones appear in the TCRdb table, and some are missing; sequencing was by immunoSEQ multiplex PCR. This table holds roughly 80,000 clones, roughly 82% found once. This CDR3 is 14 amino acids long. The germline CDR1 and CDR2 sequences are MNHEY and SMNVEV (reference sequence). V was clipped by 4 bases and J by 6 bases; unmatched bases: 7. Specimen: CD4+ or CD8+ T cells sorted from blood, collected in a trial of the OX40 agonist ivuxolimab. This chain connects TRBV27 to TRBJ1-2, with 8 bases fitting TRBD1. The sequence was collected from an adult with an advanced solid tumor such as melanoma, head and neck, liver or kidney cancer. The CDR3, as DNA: TGTGCCAGCAGTTCCTCGGACAGGGTTGATGGCTACACCTTC. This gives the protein CASSSSDRVDGYTF.